Below are 21 T cell receptor beta chains sequenced from a single sample in a study of OX40 agonist ivuxolimab in advanced cancers. Libraries were prepared by immunoSEQ multiplex PCR; TCRdb keeps only in-frame clonotypes and omits some of them. The top ten hold roughly 4.2% of the sample, which has tens of thousands of clones, more than 70% seen once. The source was CD4+ or CD8+ T cells sorted from blood, collected in a trial of the OX40 agonist ivuxolimab. These receptors were taken from an adult with an advanced solid tumor such as melanoma, head and neck, liver or kidney cancer.

The genes are TRBV27 and TRBJ1-1; tentatively, D is TRBD1 (5 bases). Trimming stripped 6 bases from V and 3 bases from J, with 20 bases between. CDR1 is MNHEY and CDR2 is SMNVEV in the germline V gene (reference sequence). CDR3 length: 16 amino acids. The CDR3 DNA is TGTGCCAGCAGCCTTATCGCTTCCCGGGGGGACACTGAAGCTTTCTTT. It translates to CASSLIASRGDTEAFF.

The gene calls are TRBV19 and TRBJ2-7; perhaps TRBD1 as D (6 bases). CDR3 length: 15 amino acids. Trimming pared 2 bases from V and 5 bases from J, leaving 16 bases between. Germline lookup yields CDR1 LNHDA and CDR2 SQIVND (reference sequence). The CDR3 DNA is TGTGCCAGTAGTATACCGACAGGAGGTTCCAACGAGCAGTACTTC. This gives the protein CASSIPTGGSNEQYF. The complete variable domain, with remaining parts taken from reference TRBV19 and TRBJ2-7, reads DGGITQSPKYLFRKEGQNVTLSCEQNLNHDAMYWYRQDPGQGLRLIYYSQIVNDFQKGDIAEGYSVSREKKESFPLTVTSAQKNPTAFYLCASSIPTGGSNEQYFGPGTRLTVT.

The V call is TRBV19, the J call TRBJ1-1; D may be TRBD1 (6 bases). The V gene lost 2 bases and the J gene lost 5 bases, with 18 bases spanning the gap. This CDR3 spans 16 amino acids. Germline V lookup: CDR1 LNHDA, CDR2 SQIVND (reference sequence). The CDR3 nucleotides are TGTGCCAGTAGTATAATTGGGTTACAGGGAGGGACTGAAGCTTTCTTT. This encodes CASSIIGLQGGTEAFF.

This chain uses TRBV19 with TRBJ2-1; 7 nucleotides line up with TRBD2. The CDR3 loop spans 13 amino acids. Losses at the gene ends were 5 bases for V and 5 bases for J; bases not matched to a gene: 3. CDR1 is LNHDA, CDR2 SQIVND, per germline (reference sequence). The CDR3 protein is CASSLSGNNEQFF. In nucleotides, the CDR3 is TGTGCCAGTAGTCTAAGCGGGAACAATGAGCAGTTCTTC.

The V call is TRBV4-1, the J call TRBJ1-5, with D uncertain. The CDR3 is 15 amino acids. CDR1 MGHRA and CDR2 YSYEKL come from the germline V gene. Between the trimmed V and J ends, which lost 0 bases and 4 bases, there was a span of 10 bases. CDR3 amino acids: CASSQEGTANQPQHF. The CDR3 bases are TGCGCCAGCAGCCAAGAAGGTACGGCTAATCAGCCCCAGCATTTT.

The chain links TRBV7-2 to TRBJ1-4; TRBD1 might be the D (6 bases). V was clipped by 8 bases and J by 10 bases, with 14 bases between them. The CDR3 is 12 residues long. Germline values: CDR1 SGHTA, CDR2 FQGNSA. The CDR3: CASAGGGTKLFF. CDR3 DNA sequence: TGTGCCAGCGCCGGCGGGGGCACAAAACTGTTTTTT.

The rearrangement uses TRBV4-2 and TRBJ2-7; TRBD2 aligns across 7 bases. V shed 0 bases and J 3 bases; nucleotides not matched to a gene: 8. The V gene's germline CDR1 is LGHNA and CDR2 YNFKEQ. This CDR3 has 16 amino acids. Written as DNA, the CDR3 is TGTGCCAGCAGCCAAGATCTGGGAGGGACGGGCTACGAGCAGTACTTC. It translates to CASSQDLGGTGYEQYF.

This rearrangement joins TRBV5-5 to TRBJ2-5, with D uncertain. CDR1 is SGHKS and CDR2 is YYEKEE in the germline V gene (reference sequence). V lost 0 bases to trimming and J lost 2 bases, with 11 bases between them. This CDR3 is built from 15 residues. The CDR3 sequence is CASSLVGVRQETQYF. CDR3 DNA sequence: TGTGCCAGCAGCTTGGTTGGGGTGAGACAAGAGACCCAGTACTTC.

There are a few counts of this clone. The chain uses TRBV2 and TRBJ2-6; no clear D gene. The CDR3 contains 15 residues. V gave up 5 bases and J gave up 0 bases, with 8 bases separating them. Germline assignment: CDR1 SNHLY and CDR2 FYNNEI. CDR3 sequence reads: CASSPDHSGANVLTF. As DNA, the CDR3 is TGTGCCAGCAGTCCGGATCACTCTGGGGCCAACGTCCTGACTTTC. Looking up the rest from reference TRBV2 and TRBJ2-6 gives the full variable domain: EPEVTQTPSHQVTQMGQEVILRCVPISNHLYFYWYRQILGQKVEFLVSFYNNEISEKSEIFDDQFSVERPDGSNFTLKIRSTKLEDSAMYFCASSPDHSGANVLTFGAGSRLTVL.

This clone is a singleton in its sample. The rearrangement joins TRBV7-2 to TRBJ2-5, with 7 nucleotides matching TRBD1. Matching the DNA end better, TRBJ2-7 makes the J call doubtful. CDR1 is SGHTA and CDR2 is FQGNSA in the germline V gene. This CDR3 is built from 15 residues. The CDR3 loop is CASSSQPAQGYEQYF. As DNA, the CDR3 is TGTGCCAGCAGCTCACAACCCGCACAGGGGTACGAGCAGTACTTC.

The chain carries TRBV28 and TRBJ1-5, with TRBD1 matching 8 bases. The CDR3 has 17 residues. Per the germline V gene, CDR1 is MDHEN and CDR2 is SYDVKM. The trim removed 5 bases at V and 0 bases at J, leaving 9 bases unmatched. The CDR3 sequence is CASSAFLGTGSNQPQHF. The CDR3 bases are TGTGCCAGCAGTGCGTTTCTCGGGACAGGTAGCAATCAGCCCCAGCATTTT.

The chain carries TRBV25-1 and TRBJ1-4; the match to TRBD1 covers 11 bases. This CDR3 is 17 amino acids long. V shed 6 bases, J shed 0 bases, and the junction held 6 bases outside the gene matches. Germline CDR1 and CDR2: MGHDK and SYGVNS. The CDR3 spells CASSGTGGRATNEKLFF. DNA of the CDR3: TGTGCCAGCAGCGGGACAGGGGGGAGAGCAACTAATGAAAAACTGTTTTTT.

CDR3: CASSLVRGVTEAFF. The CDR3, as DNA: TGTGCCAGCAGCTTAGTCCGCGGGGTCACTGAAGCTTTCTTT. The chain employs TRBV7-2 and TRBJ1-1; D remains unclear. CDR1 and CDR2 from the germline V gene are SGHTA and FQGNSA. This CDR3 is built from 14 residues. The V end was cut by 1 base, the J end by 4 bases, with 10 bases between.

The chain has TRBV4-2 and TRBJ1-2; 9 positions match TRBD1. Trimming removed 5 bases from V and 4 bases from J; junction bases left unmatched: 5. CDR1 and CDR2 from the germline V gene are LGHNA and YNFKEQ. This CDR3 contains 14 residues. CDR3 nucleotide sequence: TGTGCCAGCAGCTTACAGGACAGGGGCTATGGCTACACCTTC. Its translation: CASSLQDRGYGYTF.

This chain uses TRBV19 with TRBJ2-1, with D maybe TRBD2 (5 bases). Deletions cut 2 bases from V and 12 bases from J, with 17 bases between. Germline V gene data show CDR1 as LNHDA and CDR2 as SQIVND (reference sequence). The CDR3 is 14 residues long. The CDR3 DNA reads TGTGCCAGTAGTATAAGTTTCGAGGGAGAGGTGCAGTTCTTC. Residues: CASSISFEGEVQFF.

The rearrangement uses TRBV19 and TRBJ1-5; 9 positions agree with TRBD1. CDR1 and CDR2 (germline): LNHDA, SQIVND (reference sequence). This CDR3 has 13 residues. V lost 6 bases, J lost 5 bases, and 2 bases stayed unmatched. The CDR3 loop reads CASRQGADQPQHF. The CDR3 DNA sequence: TGTGCCAGTAGACAGGGGGCAGATCAGCCCCAGCATTTT.

As for this clone: A read error may account for a junction end that differs from germline. This CDR3 is CASSEGLGTNEKLFF. The CDR3, as DNA: TGTGCCAGCAGTGAAGGTCTAGGGACTAACGAAAAACTGTTTTTT. The V gene is TRBV2, the J gene TRBJ1-4, with D possibly TRBD1 on 5 matching bases. Germline V gene data show CDR1 as SNHLY and CDR2 as FYNNEI. The CDR3 contains 15 residues.

Written as DNA, the CDR3 is TGCAGTGCCTTCGTACAAGAGACCCAGTACTTC. This sequence encodes CSAFVQETQYF. V and J are TRBV20-1 and TRBJ2-5; D remains unclear. The ends were cut back, 6 bases at V and 2 bases at J, with 7 bases in the middle. The CDR3 extends over 11 amino acids. The germline gives CDR1 DFQATT, CDR2 SNEGSKA (reference sequence).

This chain uses TRBV7-6 with TRBJ1-2; a possible D gene is TRBD1 (6 bases). The CDR3 totals 15 residues. Germline CDR1 reads SGHVS; CDR2 reads FNYEAQ. Trimming removed 4 bases from V and 0 bases from J, with 12 bases in between. The CDR3 DNA reads as TGTGCCAGCAGCTCCCGGGACACTGCTAACTATGGCTACACCTTC. It is translated as CASSSRDTANYGYTF.

This chain connects TRBV21-1 to TRBJ2-7; TRBD1 was called by the table and not checked on the DNA. TRBV21-1 is marked as a pseudogene. This CDR3 is built from 14 residues. The CDR3 DNA sequence: TGTGCCAGCAACCCCAGGGCCACCTCCTACGAGCAGTACTTC. Its translation is CASNPRATSYEQYF.

The chain carries TRBV18 and TRBJ2-7; a possible D gene is TRBD2 (5 bases). The CDR3 consists of 15 residues. Germline values: CDR1 KGHSH, CDR2 LQKENI. V lost 3 bases, J lost 3 bases, and 15 bases lay in between. The CDR3 DNA follows: TGTGCCAGCTCACCCCAGGCTGGCGGACTCTACGAGCAGTACTTC. Protein sequence: CASSPQAGGLYEQYF.